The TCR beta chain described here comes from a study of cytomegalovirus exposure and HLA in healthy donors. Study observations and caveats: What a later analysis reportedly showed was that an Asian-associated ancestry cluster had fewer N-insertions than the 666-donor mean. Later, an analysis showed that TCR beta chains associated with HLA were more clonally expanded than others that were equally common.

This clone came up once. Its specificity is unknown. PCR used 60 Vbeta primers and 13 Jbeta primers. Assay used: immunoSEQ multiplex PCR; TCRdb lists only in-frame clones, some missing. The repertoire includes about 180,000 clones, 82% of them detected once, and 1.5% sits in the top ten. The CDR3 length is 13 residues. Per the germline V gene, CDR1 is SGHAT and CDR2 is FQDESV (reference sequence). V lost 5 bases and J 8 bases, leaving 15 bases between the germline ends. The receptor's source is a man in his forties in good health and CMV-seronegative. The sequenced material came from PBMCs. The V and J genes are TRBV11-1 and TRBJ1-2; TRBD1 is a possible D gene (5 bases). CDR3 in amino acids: CASSVAGYLGYTF. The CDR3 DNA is TGTGCCAGCAGCGTCGCAGGGTATCTGGGCTACACCTTC.